The clone carrying this T cell receptor (beta chain) was counted a single time. Its target is not known. The CDR3 sequence is 15 residues long. The V end lost 4 bases, the J end lost 4 bases, and 17 bases lay between the germline ends. Germline V gene lookup returns CDR1 SQVTM and CDR2 ANQGSEA. Clones were read by immunoSEQ multiplex PCR, and TCRdb kept only the in-frame ones, dropping some. The sample lists about 330,000 clones; roughly 85% were seen once. The donors were in the roughly 130-subject validation cohort, distinct from the approximately 700-subject first cohort. The entry originates in a study of cytomegalovirus exposure and HLA in healthy donors. Study-wide points: Rare TCR sequences predominated, though certain public TCRs were found in many donors. Cytomegalovirus-associated status was assigned to about 170 TCR beta chains.

The sequence was obtained from a woman aged 18-29 years in good health and CMV-seronegative. What was sequenced was PBMCs. The chain uses TRBV29-1 and TRBJ2-1, with TRBD2 as a possible D gene (5 bases). The CDR3 nucleotides are TGCAGCGTTGCTCCAAGGCTAACGGGATACAATGAGCAGTTCTTC. This translates into CSVAPRLTGYNEQFF.